The next 21 T cell receptor beta chains were all read from a single sample in a study of radiotherapy plus CTLA-4 blockade in lung cancer. The repertoire was sequenced with immunoSEQ multiplex PCR; TCRdb's copy has only in-frame clones and lacks some. The sample includes about 120,000 clones, about 87% seen only once; the top ten take 5.5% to 8.5%. Sequenced material: peripheral blood, taken from a patient treated with radiotherapy plus ipilimumab. The receptor source for this set is a human donor with non-small cell lung cancer that progressed on radiotherapy plus ipilimumab.

The chain employs TRBV30 and TRBJ1-1; 8 bases align to TRBD1. The CDR3 loop spans 14 amino acids. The germline V gene has CDR1 GTSNPN and CDR2 SVGIG (reference sequence). Trimming at V came to 3 bases and at J to 1 base, leaving 4 bases not matched to a gene. The CDR3 DNA follows: TGTGCCTGGAGGTGGGACAGGACGAACACTGAAGCTTTCTTT. Translating gives CAWRWDRTNTEAFF. Full variable domain (missing parts from reference TRBV30 and TRBJ1-1): SQTIHQWPATLVQPVGSPLSLECTVEGTSNPNLYWYRQAAGRGLQLLFYSVGIGQISSEVPQNLSASRPQDRQFILSSKKLLLSDSGFYLCAWRWDRTNTEAFFGQGTRLTVV.

This clone was counted a few times. V and J are TRBV19 and TRBJ1-2; D is ambiguous. V was pared by 8 bases and J by 4 bases, with 14 bases between. CDR1 is LNHDA and CDR2 is SQIVND in the germline V gene (reference sequence). The CDR3 extends over 13 amino acids. CDR3 amino acids: CASGPSRGYGYTF. DNA for the CDR3: TGTGCCAGTGGGCCGTCCAGAGGCTATGGCTACACCTTC. The variable domain in full, completed from reference TRBV19 and TRBJ1-2, reads DGGITQSPKYLFRKEGQNVTLSCEQNLNHDAMYWYRQDPGQGLRLIYYSQIVNDFQKGDIAEGYSVSREKKESFPLTVTSAQKNPTAFYLCASGPSRGYGYTFGSGTRLTVV.

The CDR3 DNA follows: TGTGCCACCCAAACCCCGGAAGGCTACACCTTC. This gives the protein CATQTPEGYTF. The chain has TRBV6-6 and TRBJ1-2, with D unresolved. Trimming stripped 10 bases from V and 8 bases from J, with 14 bases between. The germline gives CDR1 MNHNY, CDR2 SVGAGI (reference sequence). This CDR3 is built from 11 residues.

The rearrangement uses TRBV11-2 and TRBJ2-2, with D possibly TRBD2 on 6 matching bases. Deletions cut 2 bases from V and 5 bases from J, with 12 bases between. This CDR3 has 15 residues. The germline CDR1 and CDR2 sequences are SGHAT and FQNNGV. CDR3 sequence reads: CASSLFDGGTGELFF. CDR3 coding DNA: TGTGCCAGCAGCTTATTTGACGGGGGAACCGGGGAGCTGTTTTTT.

The rearrangement links TRBV2 to TRBJ2-1; weak D call: TRBD1 (5 bases). Trimming removed 7 bases at V and 5 bases at J, with 21 bases between. The CDR3 has 16 amino acids. From germline, CDR1 is SNHLY and CDR2 FYNNEI. This CDR3 is CASTSVGEGKDNEQFF. The CDR3 nucleotides are TGTGCCAGCACCTCAGTAGGGGAAGGGAAAGACAATGAGCAGTTCTTC.

The chain is built from TRBV10-3 and TRBJ2-5, with 8 bases aligning to TRBD2. CDR1 and CDR2 from the germline V gene are ENHRY and SYGVKD. This CDR3 contains 14 residues. J lost 5 bases, V lost 3 bases, and 5 bases had no gene match. The CDR3 sequence is CAISDRTSTETQYF. DNA for the CDR3: TGTGCCATCAGTGACCGGACTAGCACTGAGACCCAGTACTTC.

This sequence joins TRBV11-2 and TRBJ2-3; D is unclear. The CDR3 totals 13 residues. Germline V gene data show CDR1 as SGHAT and CDR2 as FQNNGV. The V end was cut by 4 bases, the J end by 6 bases, with 11 bases between. CDR3 amino acids: CASSWSPPDTQYF. CDR3 nucleotides: TGTGCCAGCAGCTGGAGTCCCCCGGATACGCAGTATTTT.

The rearrangement uses TRBV19 and TRBJ1-2, with D unresolved. V was pared by 2 bases and J by 8 bases, with 15 bases between. The CDR3 covers 14 residues. Germline V gene data show CDR1 as LNHDA and CDR2 as SQIVND (reference sequence). The CDR3 spells CASSIQAYKAGYTF. The CDR3 DNA reads as TGTGCCAGTAGTATACAGGCCTACAAAGCGGGCTACACCTTC. The full variable domain, rest sourced from reference TRBV19 and TRBJ1-2, is DGGITQSPKYLFRKEGQNVTLSCEQNLNHDAMYWYRQDPGQGLRLIYYSQIVNDFQKGDIAEGYSVSREKKESFPLTVTSAQKNPTAFYLCASSIQAYKAGYTFGSGTRLTVV.

The chain carries TRBV7-8 and TRBJ2-7; possibly TRBD2 for D (5 bases). The CDR3 is made up of 13 amino acids. Trimming took 3 bases from V and 3 from J, leaving 9 bases between them. Germline loops: CDR1 SGHVS, CDR2 FQNEAQ. The CDR3 protein is CASSLRGLYEQYF. CDR3 nucleotides: TGTGCCAGCAGCTTGCGTGGACTCTACGAGCAGTACTTC.

The chain recombines TRBV7-6 with TRBJ2-5; D possibly corresponds to TRBD2 (5 bases). The CDR3 consists of 11 residues. Germline V gene lookup returns CDR1 SGHVS and CDR2 FNYEAQ. V was pared by 5 bases and J by 7 bases, with 8 bases between. The CDR3 region is CASSPEGTQYF. The CDR3 DNA follows: TGTGCCAGCAGCCCCGAGGGGACCCAGTACTTC.

The V gene is TRBV27, the J gene TRBJ1-2; 9 bases align to TRBD1. Germline V lookup: CDR1 MNHEY, CDR2 SMNVEV (reference sequence). This CDR3 spans 15 amino acids. With 6 bases clipped from V and 0 bases from J, the junction kept 5 bases outside the gene matches. CDR3 nucleotides: TGTGCCAGCAGCTCCGGGACAGGGTCTAACTATGGCTACACCTTC. Residues: CASSSGTGSNYGYTF.

V is TRBV5-1 and J is TRBJ2-7, with 13 bases aligning to TRBD2. This CDR3 is built from 16 residues. Germline trimming cut 2 bases from V and 7 bases from J; bases unmatched to any gene: 9. Germline CDR1 and CDR2: SGHRS and YFSETQ. The CDR3 protein is CASSFKSGLAGREQYF. CDR3 coding DNA: TGCGCCAGCAGCTTTAAATCGGGACTAGCGGGACGGGAGCAGTACTTC.

This rearrangement joins TRBV29-1 to TRBJ1-2; TRBD1 agrees at 7 bases. CDR1 is SQVTM and CDR2 is ANQGSEA in the germline V gene. Unmatched junction bases numbered 9, after V lost 4 bases and J lost 7 bases. The CDR3 length is 13 residues. As DNA, the CDR3 is TGCAGCGTTGTGTCTACAGGGGTGAGTGGCTACACCTTC. It specifies CSVVSTGVSGYTF. The variable domain in full, completed from reference TRBV29-1 and TRBJ1-2, reads SAVISQKPSRDICQRGTSLTIQCQVDSQVTMMFWYRQQPGQSLTLIATANQGSEATYESGFVIDKFPISRPNLTFSTLTVSNMSPEDSSIYLCSVVSTGVSGYTFGSGTRLTVV.

The chain is built from TRBV5-6 and TRBJ1-2; D ambiguous. Per the germline V gene, CDR1 is SGHDT and CDR2 is YYEEEE. CDR3 length equals 15 residues. Deletions cut 0 bases from V and 1 base from J, with 10 bases between. The CDR3 sequence is CASSLGGTYNYGYTF. DNA for the CDR3: TGTGCCAGCAGCTTGGGGGGAACTTATAACTATGGCTACACCTTC.

Only one count was recorded for this clone. The V call is TRBV5-1, the J call TRBJ2-3; D remains unclear. V lost 4 bases to trimming and J lost 4 bases, with 16 bases between them. In germline, CDR1 is SGHRS, CDR2 YFSETQ. This CDR3 is built from 15 residues. The CDR3 region has the DNA TGCGCCAGCAGCCCGGACCCCCGGCTCGCAGATACGCAGTATTTT. It yields the protein CASSPDPRLADTQYF.

This clone appeared a few times. The rearrangement uses TRBV5-6 and TRBJ1-1; D possibly corresponds to TRBD1 (5 bases). Trimming pared 0 bases from V and 5 bases from J, leaving 14 bases between. In germline, CDR1 is SGHDT, CDR2 YYEEEE. This CDR3 has 15 residues. The CDR3 DNA follows: TGTGCCAGCAGCTTGGTCCAGGGACGGGCGACTGAAGCTTTCTTT. Translation: CASSLVQGRATEAFF.

The CDR3 bases are TGTGCCAGTAGTATAGGGGGAAGAGGGGGCTATGGCTACACCTTC. Its protein is CASSIGGRGGYGYTF. This chain links TRBV19 with TRBJ1-2, with D maybe TRBD1 (6 bases). CDR1 and CDR2 (germline): LNHDA, SQIVND (reference sequence). The CDR3 length is 15 residues. Trimming left V 1 base short and J 4 bases short, with 13 bases between.

The chain has TRBV10-3 and TRBJ2-1, with D tentatively TRBD2 (5 bases). CDR1 is ENHRY and CDR2 is SYGVKD in the germline V gene. The V gene lost 6 bases and the J gene lost 0 bases, with 9 bases spanning the gap. The CDR3 totals 14 residues. The CDR3 spells CAISQRSSYNEQFF. In DNA, the CDR3 is TGTGCCATCAGCCAGCGGAGCTCCTACAATGAGCAGTTCTTC.

This clone was picked up one time. The J gene is TRBJ1-1, the V gene TRBV18; TRBD1 is a possible D gene (6 bases). The CDR3 is 14 amino acids. Germline V gene data show CDR1 as KGHSH and CDR2 as LQKENI. V gave up 3 bases and J gave up 6 bases, with 14 bases separating them. Written as DNA, the CDR3 is TGTGCCAGCTCACCGTGGCGCGGGGGCTCTGAAGCTTTCTTT. Translated: CASSPWRGGSEAFF.

The V gene is TRBV6-5, the J gene TRBJ1-1; perhaps TRBD1 as D (5 bases). This CDR3 is 13 amino acids long. V lost 0 bases and J lost 10, with 12 bases in between. Germline values: CDR1 MNHEY, CDR2 SVGAGI. CDR3 sequence: CASSYSVWGLAFF. The DNA of the CDR3 is TGTGCCAGCAGTTACTCCGTTTGGGGGTTAGCTTTCTTT.

The table lists this clone with a count of one. The chain combines TRBV2 with TRBJ2-1; no firm D call. Germline values: CDR1 SNHLY, CDR2 FYNNEI. The germline V and J ends were trimmed by 6 bases and 0 bases, with 15 bases remaining between them. The CDR3 sequence is 16 residues long. CDR3 sequence reads: CASRAESKSSYNEQFF. CDR3 DNA sequence: TGTGCCAGCAGAGCAGAATCCAAGAGCTCCTACAATGAGCAGTTCTTC.